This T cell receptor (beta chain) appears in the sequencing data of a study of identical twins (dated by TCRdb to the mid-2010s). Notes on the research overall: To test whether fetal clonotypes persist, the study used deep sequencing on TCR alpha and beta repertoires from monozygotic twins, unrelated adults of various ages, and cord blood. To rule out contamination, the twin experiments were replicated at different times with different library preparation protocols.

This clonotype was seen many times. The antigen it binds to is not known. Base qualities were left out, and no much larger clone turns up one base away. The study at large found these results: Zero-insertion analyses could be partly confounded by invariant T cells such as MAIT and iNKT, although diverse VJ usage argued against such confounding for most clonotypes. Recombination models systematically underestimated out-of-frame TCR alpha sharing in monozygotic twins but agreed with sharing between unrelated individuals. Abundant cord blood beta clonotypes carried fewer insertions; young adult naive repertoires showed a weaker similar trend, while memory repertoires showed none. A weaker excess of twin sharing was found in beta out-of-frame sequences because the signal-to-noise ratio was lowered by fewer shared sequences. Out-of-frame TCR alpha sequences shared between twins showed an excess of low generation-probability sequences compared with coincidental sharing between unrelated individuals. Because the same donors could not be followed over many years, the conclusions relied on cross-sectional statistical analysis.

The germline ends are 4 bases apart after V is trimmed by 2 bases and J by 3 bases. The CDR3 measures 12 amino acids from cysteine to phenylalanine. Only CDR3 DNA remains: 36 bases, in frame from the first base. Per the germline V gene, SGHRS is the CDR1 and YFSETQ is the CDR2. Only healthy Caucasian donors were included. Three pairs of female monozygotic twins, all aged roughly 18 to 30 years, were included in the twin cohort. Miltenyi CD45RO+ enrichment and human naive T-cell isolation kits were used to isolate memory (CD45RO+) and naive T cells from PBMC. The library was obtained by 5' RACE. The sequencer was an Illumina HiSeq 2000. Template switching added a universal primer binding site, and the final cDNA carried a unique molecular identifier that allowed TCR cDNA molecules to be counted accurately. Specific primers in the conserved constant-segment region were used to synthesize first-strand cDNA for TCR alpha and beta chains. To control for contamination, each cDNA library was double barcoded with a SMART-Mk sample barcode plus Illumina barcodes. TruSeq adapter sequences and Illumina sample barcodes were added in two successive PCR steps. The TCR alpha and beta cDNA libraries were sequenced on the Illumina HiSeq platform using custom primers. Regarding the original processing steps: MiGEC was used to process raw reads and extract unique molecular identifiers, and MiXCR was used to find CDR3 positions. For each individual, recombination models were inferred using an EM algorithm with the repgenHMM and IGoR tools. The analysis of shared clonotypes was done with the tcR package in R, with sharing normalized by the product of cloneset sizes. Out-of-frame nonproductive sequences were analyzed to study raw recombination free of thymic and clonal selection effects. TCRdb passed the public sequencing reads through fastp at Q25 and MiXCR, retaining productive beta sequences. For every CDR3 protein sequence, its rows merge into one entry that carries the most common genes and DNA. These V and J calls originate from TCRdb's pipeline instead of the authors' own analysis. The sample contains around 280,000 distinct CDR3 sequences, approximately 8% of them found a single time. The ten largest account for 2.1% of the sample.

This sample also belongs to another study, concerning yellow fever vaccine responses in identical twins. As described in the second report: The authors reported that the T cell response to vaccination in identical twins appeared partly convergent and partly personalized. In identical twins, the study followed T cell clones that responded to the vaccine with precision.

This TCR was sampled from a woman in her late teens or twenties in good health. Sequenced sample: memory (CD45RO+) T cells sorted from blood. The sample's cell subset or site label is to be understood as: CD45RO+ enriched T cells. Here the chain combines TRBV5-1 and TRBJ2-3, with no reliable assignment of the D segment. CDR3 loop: CASSFPTDTQYF. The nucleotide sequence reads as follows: TGCGCCAGCAGCTTTCCGACAGATACGCAGTATTTT.